The rows below give T cell receptor beta chains drawn from one sample of a study of glioma-infiltrating T cells after dendritic cell vaccination. Measured with immunoSEQ multiplex PCR; TCRdb has only the in-frame clones, and not every one. The repertoire holds 85,000 to 110,000 clones, with more than 80% as singletons. The material sequenced was blood, taken before dendritic cell vaccination. The source of these receptors is a human donor with glioblastoma. Each CDR3 is given with its conserved first and last residue. Each record gives: V gene, J gene, CDR3 protein.

TRBV7-2	TRBJ2-4	CASSLVASGPAKNIQYF
TRBV11-3	TRBJ2-2	CASEKRGGLVTGELFF
TRBV7-7	TRBJ2-5	CASSYTSGGGETQYF
TRBV6-4	TRBJ2-3	CASSDSEQGGPDTQYF
TRBV2	TRBJ2-1	CASSFGLAGGLDEQFF
TRBV4-2	TRBJ1-5	CATSGGSNQPQHF
TRBV7-8	TRBJ2-1	CASTALGGGDNEQFF
TRBV6-6	TRBJ1-6	CASSYQGRNNSPLHF
TRBV12-5	TRBJ2-7	CASGSQGKQYF
TRBV10-3	TRBJ1-2	CATGPGTGFYGYTF
TRBV10-1	TRBJ2-3	CATSGASGVDTQYF
TRBV19	TRBJ1-6	CASSIDLGFESSYNSPLHF
TRBV7-2	TRBJ2-7	CASSSRDRSYEQYF
TRBV6-5	TRBJ1-6	CASSGPSPGSLHF
TRBV5-4	TRBJ2-3	CASSRKQGLDTQYF
TRBV5-5	TRBJ1-1	CASSPTGQGYAEAFF
TRBV2	TRBJ1-2	CASSALTGITTMGYTF
TRBV30	TRBJ2-1	CAWSVPGSYNEQFF
TRBV27	TRBJ1-5	CASSLTVYQPQHF
TRBV5-6	TRBJ2-4	CASSLVGQENIQYF
TRBV10-1	TRBJ2-7	CASSVTGAADGYEQYF
TRBV19	TRBJ1-2	CASSIDPVLGYTF
TRBV5-1	TRBJ2-3	CASSLEAFGTDTQYF
TRBV10-1	TRBJ1-1	CATSPGLNTEAFF
TRBV5-1	TRBJ2-5	CASSSDTGEETQYF
TRBV19	TRBJ1-4	CASAMSGATNEKLFF
TRBV6-5	TRBJ2-4	CASRPKLAKNIQYF
TRBV30	TRBJ1-1	CASWTGANTEAFF
TRBV6-1	TRBJ2-1	CASNQRWNEQFF
TRBV6-1	TRBJ1-1	CASREIRGVTEAFF
TRBV6-6	TRBJ1-1	CASSYSHPDTEAFF